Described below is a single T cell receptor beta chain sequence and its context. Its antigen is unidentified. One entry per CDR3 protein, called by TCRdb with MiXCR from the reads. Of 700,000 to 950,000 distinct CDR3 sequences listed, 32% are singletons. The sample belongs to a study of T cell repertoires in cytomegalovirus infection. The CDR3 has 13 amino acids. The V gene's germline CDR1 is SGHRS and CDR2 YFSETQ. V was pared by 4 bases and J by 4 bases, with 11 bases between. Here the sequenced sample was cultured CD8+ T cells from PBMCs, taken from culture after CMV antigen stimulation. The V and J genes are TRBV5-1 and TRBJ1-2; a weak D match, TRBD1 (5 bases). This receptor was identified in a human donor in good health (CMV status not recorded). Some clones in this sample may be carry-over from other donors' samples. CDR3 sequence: CASSDRGGYGYTF. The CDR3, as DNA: TGCGCCAGCAGCGATCGGGGGGGCTATGGCTACACCTTC.